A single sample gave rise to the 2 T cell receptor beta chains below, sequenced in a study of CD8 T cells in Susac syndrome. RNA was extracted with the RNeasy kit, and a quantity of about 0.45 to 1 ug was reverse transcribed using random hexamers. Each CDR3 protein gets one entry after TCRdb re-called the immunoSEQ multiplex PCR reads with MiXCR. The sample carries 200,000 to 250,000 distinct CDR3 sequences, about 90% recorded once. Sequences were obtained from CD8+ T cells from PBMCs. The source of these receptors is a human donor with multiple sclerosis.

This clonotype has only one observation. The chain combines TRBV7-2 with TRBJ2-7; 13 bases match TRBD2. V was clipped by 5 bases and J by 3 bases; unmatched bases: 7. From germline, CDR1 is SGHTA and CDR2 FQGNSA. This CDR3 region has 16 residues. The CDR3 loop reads CASSQGLAGDLYEQYF. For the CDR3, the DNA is TGTGCCAGCAGCCAAGGACTAGCGGGGGATCTCTACGAGCAGTACTTC. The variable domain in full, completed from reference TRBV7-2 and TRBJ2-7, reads GAGVSQSPSNKVTEKGKDVELRCDPISGHTALYWYRQSLGQGLEFLIYFQGNSAPDKSGLPSDRFSAERTGGSVSTLTIQRTQQEDSAVYLCASSQGLAGDLYEQYFGPGTRLTVT.

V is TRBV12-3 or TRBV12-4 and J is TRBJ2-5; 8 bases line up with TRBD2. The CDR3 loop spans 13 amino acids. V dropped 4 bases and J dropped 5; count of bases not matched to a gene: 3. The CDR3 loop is CASSSGGEETQYF. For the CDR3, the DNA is TGTGCCAGCAGTTCCGGGGGGGAGGAGACCCAGTACTTC.